Shown below are 7 T cell receptor beta chains from a single sample sequenced in a study of cytomegalovirus exposure and HLA in healthy donors. Produced via immunoSEQ multiplex PCR; TCRdb's table is partial and in-frame only. The sample holds 250,000 to 400,000 clones; roughly 87% are singletons and the top ten take around 0.96%. Material for sequencing was PBMCs. The receptors originated from a man younger than 40 in good health and CMV-seronegative.

The chain carries TRBV19 and TRBJ1-2; 8 nucleotides line up with TRBD1. The V gene end was trimmed by 8 bases and the J gene end by 6 bases; junction bases not matched to a gene: 8. CDR3 size: 13 residues. The germline gives CDR1 LNHDA, CDR2 SQIVND (reference sequence). The CDR3 is CASYDRGWDGYTF. The CDR3 DNA follows: TGTGCCAGTTACGACAGGGGATGGGATGGCTACACCTTC.

This clone was observed a handful of times. The chain recombines TRBV11-3 with TRBJ1-2, with D unclear. V was cut by 1 base and J by 8 bases, with 14 bases left in between. This CDR3 is built from 14 residues. The germline gives CDR1 SGHNT, CDR2 YENEEA. CDR3 sequence: CASSLVGTTWGYTF. The CDR3 DNA sequence: TGTGCCAGCAGCTTAGTTGGCACTACGTGGGGCTACACCTTC.

This chain joins TRBV6-5 and TRBJ2-7; maybe TRBD1 (6 bases). The V and J ends lost 6 bases and 5 bases respectively, with 11 bases between them. Germline values: CDR1 MNHEY, CDR2 SVGAGI. This CDR3 is 12 amino acids long. CDR3 sequence: CASSPDRHEQYF. The CDR3 nucleotides read TGTGCCAGCAGCCCCGACAGGCACGAGCAGTACTTC.

The genes are TRBV27 and TRBJ2-7; 11 bases match TRBD2. The CDR3 loop spans 15 amino acids. With 5 bases clipped from V and 2 bases from J, the junction kept 5 bases outside the gene matches. Germline V CDR1 and CDR2: MNHEY, SMNVEV (reference sequence). CDR3: CASSTGLAATYEQYF. The CDR3 nucleotides read TGTGCCAGCAGTACGGGACTAGCGGCTACCTACGAGCAGTACTTC.

V usage is TRBV6-4 and J usage is TRBJ2-5; D remains unclear. Germline CDR1 and CDR2: MRHNA and SNTAGT. The ends were cut back, 4 bases at V and 4 bases at J, with 10 bases in the middle. The CDR3 runs to 13 residues. CDR3: CASSALPRETQYF. In DNA, the CDR3 is TGTGCCAGCAGTGCCCTACCTAGAGAGACCCAGTACTTC.

The chain links TRBV29-1 to TRBJ2-3, with 9 bases fitting TRBD2. The CDR3 length is 14 residues. Germline V gene data show CDR1 as SQVTM and CDR2 as ANQGSEA. V was clipped by 7 bases and J by 2 bases; unmatched bases: 7. DNA for the CDR3: TGCAGCGCCGAGCGGGGGGCCAACACAGATACGCAGTATTTT. Protein sequence: CSAERGANTDTQYF.

The chain is built from TRBV18 and TRBJ1-2; D remains ambiguous. The CDR3 has 13 residues. Germline V gene lookup returns CDR1 KGHSH and CDR2 LQKENI. The V end lost 4 bases, the J end lost 7 bases, and 13 bases lay between the germline ends. The CDR3 DNA follows: TGTGCCAGCTCACTTAGCCCGGGGTCTGGCTACACCTTC. It encodes CASSLSPGSGYTF.